A selection of T cell receptor beta chains follows, all from one sample in a study of blood T cell repertoires in COVID-19. Some clones are missing from TCRdb's copy, which holds only in-frame ones; the method was immunoSEQ multiplex PCR. The sample lists some 50,000 clones; about 78% were seen once. Sequenced input: peripheral blood. Every receptor here comes from a human donor in a cohort sampled during active COVID-19. CDR3s include the opening cysteine and the closing phenylalanine or tryptophan. The order of the fields is clone size, J gene, D gene, V gene, CDR3 protein, CDR3 DNA. A D gene is named only where the DNA matches it firmly. Clone size is given for some rows only: seen once, a few or many times, or a class if the clone is expanded.

abundance: -
j_gene: TRBJ2-7
d_gene: TRBD2
v_gene: TRBV5-6
CDR3aa: CASSLTSGRATFADEQYF
CDR3nt: TGTGCCAGCAGCCTGACTAGCGGGAGGGCCACTTTCGCGGACGAGCAGTACTTC

abundance: -
j_gene: TRBJ1-1
d_gene: -
v_gene: TRBV2
CDR3aa: CASKSYKGQMNTEAFF
CDR3nt: TGTGCCAGCAAGTCGTATAAAGGACAGATGAACACTGAAGCTTTCTTT

abundance: once
j_gene: TRBJ1-1
d_gene: TRBD1
v_gene: TRBV7-3
CDR3aa: CASSLNSAGQGVPEAFF
CDR3nt: TGTGCCAGCAGCTTAAATTCCGCCGGACAGGGGGTTCCTGAAGCTTTCTTT

abundance: -
j_gene: TRBJ1-1
d_gene: -
v_gene: TRBV29-1
CDR3aa: CSVEVIEAFF
CDR3nt: TGCAGCGTTGAAGTTATTGAAGCTTTCTTT

abundance: -
j_gene: TRBJ2-1
d_gene: TRBD2
v_gene: TRBV27
CDR3aa: CASSFGLAGGLYNEQFF
CDR3nt: TGTGCCAGCAGTTTCGGACTAGCGGGAGGACTCTACAATGAGCAGTTCTTC

abundance: -
j_gene: TRBJ2-7
d_gene: -
v_gene: TRBV7-9
CDR3aa: CASSPGLTPYEQYF
CDR3nt: TGTGCCAGCAGCCCGGGACTGACCCCCTACGAGCAGTACTTC

abundance: few
j_gene: TRBJ1-5
d_gene: -
v_gene: TRBV6-5
CDR3aa: CASSETVNQPQHF
CDR3nt: TGTGCCAGCAGCGAGACAGTTAATCAGCCCCAGCATTTT

abundance: -
j_gene: TRBJ2-1
d_gene: TRBD2
v_gene: TRBV6-2/TRBV6-3
CDR3aa: CASSYGAGGVNEQFF
CDR3nt: TGTGCCAGCAGTTACGGAGCGGGGGGAGTTAATGAGCAGTTCTTC

abundance: -
j_gene: TRBJ1-2
d_gene: TRBD1
v_gene: TRBV4-2
CDR3aa: CASSINPDRVGGYTF
CDR3nt: TGTGCCAGCAGCATAAACCCGGACAGGGTGGGGGGCTACACCTTC

abundance: -
j_gene: TRBJ1-1
d_gene: -
v_gene: TRBV19
CDR3aa: CASSFLAPGAEAFF
CDR3nt: TGTGCCAGTAGCTTCCTGGCTCCCGGGGCTGAAGCTTTCTTT